This T cell receptor (beta chain) stems from a study of CD8 T cells in ankylosing spondylitis. A single record per CDR3 protein comes from TCRdb applying MiXCR to the 5' RACE reads. The profile shows about 160,000 distinct CDR3 sequences, approximately 9.9% of them singletons. The table lists this clonotype with many counts. The CDR3 loop spans 14 amino acids. Looked up from germline, CDR1 is SQVTM and CDR2 is ANQGSEA. Trimming took off 3 bases at V and 5 bases at J, with 13 bases between the two ends. This chain joins TRBV29-1 and TRBJ2-2; the D gene is possibly TRBD2 (6 bases). The receptor comes from a female donor with ankylosing spondylitis or in good health (not recorded which). Source material: blood, either unsorted or a sorted T cell fraction (not recorded which). The CDR3 sequence: CSVDDGRGTGELFF. DNA for the CDR3: TGCAGCGTTGACGACGGGAGAGGGACCGGGGAGCTGTTTTTT.